These 18 T cell receptor beta chains came from one sample sequenced in a study of blood T cell repertoires in COVID-19. The data were produced by immunoSEQ multiplex PCR, yet TCRdb's version contains in-frame clones alone and is incomplete. The sample has fewer than 65,000 clones; 70% to 85% are singletons. Sequences were obtained from peripheral blood. The receptors originated from a man between 65 and 80 years old with acute or convalescent COVID-19.

The chain uses TRBV28 and TRBJ2-1, with 7 bases lining up with TRBD2. The length of the CDR3 is 12 residues. Trimming removed 8 bases from V and 6 bases from J; junction bases left unmatched: 4. Germline V lookup: CDR1 MDHEN, CDR2 SYDVKM. CDR3 protein: CASGRDLNEQFF. CDR3 in DNA: TGTGCCAGCGGGAGGGACCTCAATGAGCAGTTCTTC. The full variable domain, with the rest looked up from reference TRBV28 and TRBJ2-1, is DVKVTQSSRYLVKRTGEKVFLECVQDMDHENMFWYRQDPGLGLRLIYFSYDVKMKEKGDIPEGYSVSREKKERFSLILESASTNQTSMYLCASGRDLNEQFFGPGTRLTVL.

The genes are TRBV27 and TRBJ1-2; maybe TRBD1 (6 bases). CDR3 length: 14 amino acids. Trimming took 6 bases from V and 8 from J, leaving 19 bases between them. Germline V CDR1 and CDR2: MNHEY, SMNVEV (reference sequence). This CDR3 reads CASSPYQTQGGYTF. CDR3 nucleotides: TGTGCCAGCAGCCCATACCAGACCCAGGGGGGCTACACCTTC.

This clone showed up just a few times. The chain employs TRBV19 and TRBJ2-7; the D gene is possibly TRBD2 (5 bases). The V end lost 2 bases, the J end lost 3 bases, and 14 bases lay between the germline ends. CDR1 is LNHDA, CDR2 SQIVND, per germline (reference sequence). This CDR3 has 15 amino acids. This chain's CDR3 is CASSIRSAGLYEQYF. In DNA form, the CDR3 reads TGTGCCAGTAGTATACGCTCGGCGGGCCTCTACGAGCAGTACTTC. The whole variable domain, filled in from reference TRBV19 and TRBJ2-7, reads DGGITQSPKYLFRKEGQNVTLSCEQNLNHDAMYWYRQDPGQGLRLIYYSQIVNDFQKGDIAEGYSVSREKKESFPLTVTSAQKNPTAFYLCASSIRSAGLYEQYFGPGTRLTVT.

The chain is built from TRBV11-2 and TRBJ2-4, with 8 bases identical to TRBD2. This CDR3 spans 15 amino acids. From germline, CDR1 is SGHAT and CDR2 FQNNGV. Losses at the gene ends were 3 bases for V and 5 bases for J; bases not matched to a gene: 6. DNA of the CDR3: TGTGCCAGCAGCTTCCCGGGAGGGCCCCAAAACATTCAGTACTTC. Translating it yields CASSFPGGPQNIQYF. The full variable domain, its missing parts supplied by reference TRBV11-2 and TRBJ2-4, is EAGVAQSPRYKIIEKRQSVAFWCNPISGHATLYWYQQILGQGPKLLIQFQNNGVVDDSQLPKDRFSAERLKGVDSTLKIQPAKLEDSAVYLCASSFPGGPQNIQYFGAGTRLSVL.

The genes are TRBV19 and TRBJ2-1; 8 bases are shared with TRBD1. The CDR3 is made up of 13 amino acids. Germline lookup yields CDR1 LNHDA and CDR2 SQIVND (reference sequence). J gave up 6 bases and V 4 bases, and 2 bases lay outside the gene matches. CDR3 protein: CASSTTGGNEQFF. In nucleotides, the CDR3 is TGTGCCAGTAGTACTACAGGGGGCAATGAGCAGTTCTTC.

DNA of the CDR3: TGTGCCAGCAGTTTCAAAGGACTAGCGGGGGCCGGGGAGCTGTTTTTT. Its translation is CASSFKGLAGAGELFF. J is TRBJ2-2 and V is TRBV6-6, with 13 nucleotides matching TRBD2. Germline CDR1 reads MNHNY; CDR2 reads SVGAGI (reference sequence). The CDR3 totals 16 residues. The V and J ends lost 4 bases and 6 bases, in that order; junction bases with no gene match: 5.

The table lists this clone with a few counts. V usage is TRBV7-3 and J usage is TRBJ2-2, with D tentatively TRBD2 (5 bases). V was pared by 4 bases and J by 2 bases, with 8 bases between. Germline loops: CDR1 SGHTA, CDR2 FQGTGA. CDR3 length: 14 residues. The CDR3 is CASSSSGNTGELFF. The CDR3 DNA reads as TGTGCCAGCAGCTCAAGCGGAAACACCGGGGAGCTGTTTTTT.

The V gene is TRBV5-1, the J gene TRBJ2-7, with 8 bases fitting TRBD2. J lost 2 bases, V lost 0 bases, and 10 bases had no gene match. Germline V gene lookup returns CDR1 SGHRS and CDR2 YFSETQ. CDR3 length: 17 amino acids. CDR3 protein: CASSLGLGSGTTYEQYF. The CDR3 DNA sequence: TGCGCCAGCAGCTTGGGGCTCGGTAGCGGGACCACCTACGAGCAGTACTTC.

The table lists this clone with a count of one. This chain connects TRBV28 to TRBJ1-2, with no clear D. This CDR3 region has 14 residues. The germline V gene encodes CDR1 MDHEN and CDR2 SYDVKM. Trimming left V 6 bases short and J 3 bases short, with 14 bases between. The CDR3 nucleotides read TGTGCCAGCAGCCTGCACTTCGGGGACTATGGCTACACCTTC. This codes for CASSLHFGDYGYTF.

The V gene is TRBV6-5, the J gene TRBJ1-1; 7 nucleotides line up with TRBD1. The CDR3 is made up of 15 amino acids. The germline CDR1 and CDR2 sequences are MNHEY and SVGAGI. With 6 bases clipped from V and 0 bases from J, the junction kept 7 bases outside the gene matches. The CDR3 region is CASSVGDRVNTEAFF. CDR3 coding DNA: TGTGCCAGCAGCGTGGGAGACAGGGTGAACACTGAAGCTTTCTTT.

V usage is TRBV30 and J usage is TRBJ2-5; D perhaps matches TRBD2 (6 bases). CDR3 length: 14 residues. Germline values: CDR1 GTSNPN, CDR2 SVGIG (reference sequence). V lost 3 bases and J lost 2, with 13 bases in between. CDR3 loop: CAWRGAGGQETQYF. For the CDR3, the DNA is TGTGCCTGGAGAGGGGCCGGGGGACAAGAGACCCAGTACTTC.

The chain combines TRBV6-2 or TRBV6-3 with TRBJ1-1; the D gene is possibly TRBD1 (5 bases). The V and J ends lost 2 bases and 6 bases respectively, with 7 bases between them. The germline gives CDR1 MNHEY, CDR2 SVGEGT. The CDR3 runs to 12 residues. The chain's CDR3 is CASSYGGSEAFF. CDR3 bases: TGTGCCAGCAGTTACGGGGGGTCTGAAGCTTTCTTT.

The chain uses TRBV28 and TRBJ1-2; 10 positions match TRBD1. The CDR3 is 15 residues long. V dropped 6 bases and J dropped 4; count of bases not matched to a gene: 8. From germline, CDR1 is MDHEN and CDR2 SYDVKM. The CDR3 DNA sequence: TGTGCCAGCAGCGCTGGACAGGGGGAAGTCTATGGCTACACCTTC. Translation gives CASSAGQGEVYGYTF.

This chain joins TRBV27 and TRBJ1-6, with D perhaps matching TRBD1 (6 bases). Germline assignment: CDR1 MNHEY and CDR2 SMNVEV (reference sequence). This CDR3 contains 17 residues. Trimming pared 4 bases from V and 0 bases from J, leaving 13 bases between. For the CDR3, the DNA is TGTGCCAGCAGTTACCGGACAGCAAGCTCCTATAATTCACCCCTCCACTTT. As protein: CASSYRTASSYNSPLHF.

The V gene is TRBV7-9, the J gene TRBJ2-1; TRBD2 agrees at 12 bases. The trim removed 1 base at V and 8 bases at J, leaving 3 bases unmatched. Looked up from germline, CDR1 is SEHNR and CDR2 is FQNEAQ (reference sequence). The CDR3 length is 15 residues. The CDR3 DNA reads as TGTGCCAGCAGCTTAGGGCTAGCGGGAGGGTATGAGCAGTTCTTC. Amino acid sequence: CASSLGLAGGYEQFF. Combining the CDR3 with reference TRBV7-9 and TRBJ2-1 gives the whole variable domain DTGVSQNPRHKITKRGQNVTFRCDPISEHNRLYWYRQTLGQGPEFLTYFQNEAQLEKSRLLSDRFSAERPKGSFSTLEIQRTEQGDSAMYLCASSLGLAGGYEQFFGPGTRLTVL.

V and J are TRBV19 and TRBJ2-2; 7 nucleotides match TRBD2. The CDR3 is made up of 15 amino acids. V lost 3 bases, J lost 4 bases, and 5 bases stayed unmatched. The V gene's germline CDR1 is LNHDA and CDR2 SQIVND (reference sequence). The CDR3 nucleotides are TGTGCCAGTAGTATTACTAGCGATAGCACCGGGGAGCTGTTTTTT. Its protein is CASSITSDSTGELFF.

The genes are TRBV9 and TRBJ2-3, with D perhaps matching TRBD1 (5 bases). Germline V CDR1 and CDR2: SGDLS, YYNGEE. V lost 0 bases and J 1 base, leaving 9 bases between the germline ends. The CDR3 consists of 15 residues. CDR3 in amino acids: CASSVVEGGTDTQYF. CDR3 nucleotide sequence: TGTGCCAGCAGCGTAGTCGAAGGGGGCACAGATACGCAGTATTTT. The whole variable domain, remainder taken from reference TRBV9 and TRBJ2-3, is DSGVTQTPKHLITATGQRVTLRCSPRSGDLSVYWYQQSLDQGLQFLIQYYNGEERAKGNILERFSAQQFPDLHSELNLSSLELGDSALYFCASSVVEGGTDTQYFGPGTRLTVL.

J is TRBJ1-2 and V is TRBV9, with 8 bases matching TRBD1. The CDR3 has 17 residues. Per germline, CDR1 SGDLS and CDR2 YYNGEE. V lost 0 bases, J lost 5 bases, and 12 bases stayed unmatched. The CDR3 loop is CASSVAGTGGLGYGYTF. DNA of the CDR3: TGTGCCAGCAGCGTAGCTGGGACAGGTGGGTTAGGGTATGGCTACACCTTC.